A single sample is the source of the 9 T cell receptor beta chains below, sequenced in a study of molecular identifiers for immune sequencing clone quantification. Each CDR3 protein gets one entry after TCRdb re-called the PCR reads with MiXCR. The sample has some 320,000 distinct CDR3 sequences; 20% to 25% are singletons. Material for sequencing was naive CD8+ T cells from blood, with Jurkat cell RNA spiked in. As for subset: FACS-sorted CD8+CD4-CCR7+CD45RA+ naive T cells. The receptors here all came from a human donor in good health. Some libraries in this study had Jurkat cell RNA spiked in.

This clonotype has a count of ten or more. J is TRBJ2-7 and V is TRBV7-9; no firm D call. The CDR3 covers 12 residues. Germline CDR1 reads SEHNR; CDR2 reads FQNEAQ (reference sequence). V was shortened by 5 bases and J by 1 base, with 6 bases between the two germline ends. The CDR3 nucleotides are TGTGCCAGCAGCACTCAGTCCTACGAGCAGTACTTC. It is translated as CASSTQSYEQYF.

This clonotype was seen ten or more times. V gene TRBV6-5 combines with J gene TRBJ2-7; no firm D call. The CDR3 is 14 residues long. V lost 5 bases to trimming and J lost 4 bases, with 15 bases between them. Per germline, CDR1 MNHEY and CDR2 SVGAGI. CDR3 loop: CASSLLGEVYEQYF. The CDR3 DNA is TGTGCCAGCAGTCTCCTTGGAGAGGTGTACGAGCAGTACTTC.

CDR3 nucleotides: TGTGCCAGTAGAACTCTCCCCAATCAGCCCCAGCATTTT. Protein: CASRTLPNQPQHF. V and J are TRBV19 and TRBJ1-5; unclear D gene. V lost 6 bases, J lost 3 bases, and 9 bases lay in between. The CDR3 runs to 13 residues. Germline lookup yields CDR1 LNHDA and CDR2 SQIVND (reference sequence).

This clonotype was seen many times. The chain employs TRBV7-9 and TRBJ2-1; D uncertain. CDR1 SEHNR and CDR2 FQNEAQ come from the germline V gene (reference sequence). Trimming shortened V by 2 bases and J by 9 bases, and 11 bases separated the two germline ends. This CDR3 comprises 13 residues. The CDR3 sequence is CASSLIDFGEQFF. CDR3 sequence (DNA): TGTGCCAGCAGCTTAATAGATTTCGGTGAGCAGTTCTTC.

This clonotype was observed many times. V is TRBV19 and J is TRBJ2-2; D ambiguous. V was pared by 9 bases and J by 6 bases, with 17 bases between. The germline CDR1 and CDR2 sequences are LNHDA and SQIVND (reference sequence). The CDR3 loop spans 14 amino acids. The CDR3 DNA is TGTGCCAGCCGGTCGTGGCAGGCGCCCGGGGAGCTGTTTTTT. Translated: CASRSWQAPGELFF.

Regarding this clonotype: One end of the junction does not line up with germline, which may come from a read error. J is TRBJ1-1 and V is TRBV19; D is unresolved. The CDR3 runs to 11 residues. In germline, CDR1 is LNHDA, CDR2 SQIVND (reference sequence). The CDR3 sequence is CASSMYTEALF. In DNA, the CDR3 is TGTGCCAGTAGTATGTACACTGAAGCTCTCTTT.

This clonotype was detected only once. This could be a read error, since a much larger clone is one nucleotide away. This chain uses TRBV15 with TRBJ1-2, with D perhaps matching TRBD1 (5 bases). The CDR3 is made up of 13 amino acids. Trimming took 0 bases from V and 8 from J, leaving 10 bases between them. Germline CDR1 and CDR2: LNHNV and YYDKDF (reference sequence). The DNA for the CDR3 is TGTGCCACCAGCAGAGATGAGAGGGACGGCTACACCTTC. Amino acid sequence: CATSRDERDGYTF.

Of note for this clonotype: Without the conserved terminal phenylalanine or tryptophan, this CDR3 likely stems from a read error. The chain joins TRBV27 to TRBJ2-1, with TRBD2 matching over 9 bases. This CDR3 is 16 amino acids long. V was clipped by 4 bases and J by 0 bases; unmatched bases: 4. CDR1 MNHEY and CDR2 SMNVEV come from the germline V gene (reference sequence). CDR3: CASSYLAGSSYNEQFL. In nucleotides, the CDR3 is TGTGCCAGCAGTTACCTAGCGGGGAGCTCCTACAATGAGCAGTTCCTC.

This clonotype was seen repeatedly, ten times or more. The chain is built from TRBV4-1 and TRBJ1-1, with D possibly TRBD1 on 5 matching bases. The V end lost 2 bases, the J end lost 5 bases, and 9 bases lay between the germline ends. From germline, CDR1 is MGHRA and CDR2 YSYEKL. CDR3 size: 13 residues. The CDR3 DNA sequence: TGCGCCAGCAGCCAAAGGGGAAGAACTGAAGCTTTCTTT. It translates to CASSQRGRTEAFF.